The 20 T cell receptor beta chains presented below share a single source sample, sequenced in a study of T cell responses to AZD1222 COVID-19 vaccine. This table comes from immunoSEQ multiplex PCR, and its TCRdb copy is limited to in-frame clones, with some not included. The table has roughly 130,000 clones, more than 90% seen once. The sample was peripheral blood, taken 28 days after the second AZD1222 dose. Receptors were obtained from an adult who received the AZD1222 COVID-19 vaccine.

CDR3 amino acids: CASSPTPTVYGYTF. The CDR3 region has the DNA TGTGCCAGCAGTCCAACACCGACAGTCTATGGCTACACCTTC. The chain carries TRBV6-2 or TRBV6-3 and TRBJ1-2; weak D call: TRBD1 (5 bases). The V and J ends lost 5 bases and 4 bases respectively, with 14 bases between them. The germline CDR1 and CDR2 sequences are MNHEY and SVGEGT. The length of the CDR3 is 14 residues.

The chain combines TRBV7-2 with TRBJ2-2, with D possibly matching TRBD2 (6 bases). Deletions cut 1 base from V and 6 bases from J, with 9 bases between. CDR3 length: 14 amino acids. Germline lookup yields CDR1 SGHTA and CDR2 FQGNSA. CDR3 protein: CASSLGRGSGELFF. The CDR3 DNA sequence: TGTGCCAGCAGCTTAGGACGGGGGTCCGGGGAGCTGTTTTTT.

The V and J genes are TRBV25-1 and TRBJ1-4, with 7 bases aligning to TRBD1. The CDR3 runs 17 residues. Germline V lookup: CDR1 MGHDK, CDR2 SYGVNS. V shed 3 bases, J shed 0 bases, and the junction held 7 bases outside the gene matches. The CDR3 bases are TGTGCCAGCAGTGACATACTGCAGGGGGCAACTAATGAAAAACTGTTTTTT. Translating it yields CASSDILQGATNEKLFF.

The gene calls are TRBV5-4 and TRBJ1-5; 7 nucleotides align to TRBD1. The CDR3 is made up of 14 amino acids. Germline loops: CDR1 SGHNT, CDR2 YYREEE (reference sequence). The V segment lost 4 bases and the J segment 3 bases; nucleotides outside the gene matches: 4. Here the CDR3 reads CASSAGTDNQPQHF. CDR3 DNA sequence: TGTGCCAGCAGCGCGGGGACAGACAATCAGCCCCAGCATTTT.

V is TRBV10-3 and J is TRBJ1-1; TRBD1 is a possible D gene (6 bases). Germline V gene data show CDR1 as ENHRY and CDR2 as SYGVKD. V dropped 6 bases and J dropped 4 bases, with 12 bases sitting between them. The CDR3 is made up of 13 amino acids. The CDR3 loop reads CAIRRTDGTEAFF. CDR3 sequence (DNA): TGTGCCATCAGGAGGACAGATGGCACTGAAGCTTTCTTT.

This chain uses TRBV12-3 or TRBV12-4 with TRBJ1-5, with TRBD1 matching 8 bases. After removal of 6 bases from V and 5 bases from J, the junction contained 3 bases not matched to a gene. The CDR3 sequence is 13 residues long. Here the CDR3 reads CASSRTGHQPQHF. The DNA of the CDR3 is TGTGCCAGCAGCCGGACAGGGCATCAGCCCCAGCATTTT.

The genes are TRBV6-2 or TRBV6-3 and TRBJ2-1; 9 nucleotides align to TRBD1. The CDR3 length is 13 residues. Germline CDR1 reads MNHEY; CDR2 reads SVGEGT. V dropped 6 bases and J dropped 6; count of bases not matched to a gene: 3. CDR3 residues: CASSRDRVNEQFF. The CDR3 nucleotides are TGTGCCAGCAGCAGGGACAGGGTCAATGAGCAGTTCTTC.

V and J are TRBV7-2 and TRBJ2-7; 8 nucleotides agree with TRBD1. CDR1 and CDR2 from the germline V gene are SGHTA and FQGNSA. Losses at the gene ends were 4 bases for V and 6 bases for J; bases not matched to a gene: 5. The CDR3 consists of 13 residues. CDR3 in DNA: TGTGCCAGCAGCTGGGACAGGTTGGCCGAGCAGTACTTC. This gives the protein CASSWDRLAEQYF.

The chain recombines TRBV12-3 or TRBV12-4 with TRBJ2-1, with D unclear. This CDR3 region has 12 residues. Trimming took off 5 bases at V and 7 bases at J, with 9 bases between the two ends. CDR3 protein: CASSPQGNEQFF. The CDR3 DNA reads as TGTGCCAGCAGTCCCCAAGGGAATGAGCAGTTCTTC.

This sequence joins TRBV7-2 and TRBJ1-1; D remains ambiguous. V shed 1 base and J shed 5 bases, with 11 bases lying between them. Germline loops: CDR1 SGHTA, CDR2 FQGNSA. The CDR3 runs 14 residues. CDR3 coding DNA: TGTGCCAGCAGCTTAGGTCCAACCGGGACTGAAGCTTTCTTT. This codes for CASSLGPTGTEAFF.

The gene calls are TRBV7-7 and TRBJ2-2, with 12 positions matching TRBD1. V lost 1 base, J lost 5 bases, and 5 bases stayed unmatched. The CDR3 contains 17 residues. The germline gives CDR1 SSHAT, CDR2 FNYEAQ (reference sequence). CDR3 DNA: TGTGCCAGCAGCTTAGTGGGACAGGGGGCAGGAACCGGGGAGCTGTTTTTT. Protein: CASSLVGQGAGTGELFF.

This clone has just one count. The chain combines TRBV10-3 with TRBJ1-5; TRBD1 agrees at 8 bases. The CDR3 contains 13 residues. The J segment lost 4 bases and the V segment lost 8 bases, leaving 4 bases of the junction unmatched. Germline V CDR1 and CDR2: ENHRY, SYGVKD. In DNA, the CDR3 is TGTGCCATCTCGGACAGGGTTAATCAGCCCCAGCATTTT. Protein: CAISDRVNQPQHF.

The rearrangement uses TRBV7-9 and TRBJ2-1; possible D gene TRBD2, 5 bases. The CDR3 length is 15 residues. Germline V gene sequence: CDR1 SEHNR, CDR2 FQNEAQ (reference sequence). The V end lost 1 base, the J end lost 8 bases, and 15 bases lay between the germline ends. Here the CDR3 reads CASSLGRGSLDEQFF. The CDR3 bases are TGTGCCAGCAGCTTAGGCCGAGGGTCCTTAGATGAGCAGTTCTTC.

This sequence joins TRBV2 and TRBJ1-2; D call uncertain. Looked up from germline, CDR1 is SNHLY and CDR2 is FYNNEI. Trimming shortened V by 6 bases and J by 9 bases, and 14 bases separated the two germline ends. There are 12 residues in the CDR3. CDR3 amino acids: CASSGLDFRYTF. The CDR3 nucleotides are TGTGCCAGCAGCGGTCTGGACTTCCGCTACACCTTC.

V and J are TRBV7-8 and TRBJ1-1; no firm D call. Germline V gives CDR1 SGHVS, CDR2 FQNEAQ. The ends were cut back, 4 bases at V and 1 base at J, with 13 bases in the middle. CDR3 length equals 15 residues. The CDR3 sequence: CASSSHGYTNTEAFF. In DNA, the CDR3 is TGTGCCAGCAGCTCCCACGGATATACGAACACTGAAGCTTTCTTT.

DNA of the CDR3: TGTGCCAGCAGCTTGGTAGGACTCCCTGCCGAGGAGCTGTTTTTT. It translates to CASSLVGLPAEELFF. The chain is built from TRBV7-3 and TRBJ2-2; maybe TRBD2 (5 bases). This CDR3 is 15 amino acids long. Germline CDR1 SGHTA, CDR2 FQGTGA. V was pared by 3 bases and J by 10 bases, with 18 bases between.

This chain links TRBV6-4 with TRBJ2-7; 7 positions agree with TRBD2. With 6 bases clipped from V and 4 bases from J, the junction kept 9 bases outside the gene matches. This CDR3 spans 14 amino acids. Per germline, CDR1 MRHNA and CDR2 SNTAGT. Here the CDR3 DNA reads TGTGCCAGCAGATCTGACGCGGGGGAGTACGAGCAGTACTTC. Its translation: CASRSDAGEYEQYF.

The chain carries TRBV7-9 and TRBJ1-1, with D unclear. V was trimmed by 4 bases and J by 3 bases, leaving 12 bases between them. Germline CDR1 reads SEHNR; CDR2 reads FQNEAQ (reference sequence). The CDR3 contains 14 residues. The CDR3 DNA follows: TGTGCCAGCAGCTCAAGGGTGGCCCACACTGAAGCTTTCTTT. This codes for CASSSRVAHTEAFF.

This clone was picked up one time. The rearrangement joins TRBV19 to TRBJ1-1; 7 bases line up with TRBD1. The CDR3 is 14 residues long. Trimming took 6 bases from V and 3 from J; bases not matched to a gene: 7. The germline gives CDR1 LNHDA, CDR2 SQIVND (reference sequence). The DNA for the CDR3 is TGTGCCAGTAGCCCGACAGGGCTATACACTGAAGCTTTCTTT. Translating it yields CASSPTGLYTEAFF.

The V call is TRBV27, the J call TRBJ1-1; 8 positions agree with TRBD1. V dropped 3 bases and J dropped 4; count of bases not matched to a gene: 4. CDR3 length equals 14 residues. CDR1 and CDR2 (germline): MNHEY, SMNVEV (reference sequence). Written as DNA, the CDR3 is TGTGCCAGCAGTTTCAGGGGGCAGGGCACTGAAGCTTTCTTT. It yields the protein CASSFRGQGTEAFF.